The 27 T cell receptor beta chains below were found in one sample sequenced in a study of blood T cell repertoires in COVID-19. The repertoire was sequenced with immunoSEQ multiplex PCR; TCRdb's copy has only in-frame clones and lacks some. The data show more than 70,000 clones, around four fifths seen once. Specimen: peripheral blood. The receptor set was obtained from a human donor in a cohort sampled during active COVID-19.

The CDR3 sequence is CASSFLPIGGGAVDTQYF. The CDR3 bases are TGTGCCAGCAGTTTCCTCCCCATCGGCGGGGGGGCGGTGGATACGCAGTATTTT. The J gene is TRBJ2-3, the V gene TRBV27, with 9 bases identical to TRBD2. The trim removed 3 bases at V and 6 bases at J, leaving 16 bases unmatched. This CDR3 is 18 amino acids long. Germline loops: CDR1 MNHEY, CDR2 SMNVEV (reference sequence).

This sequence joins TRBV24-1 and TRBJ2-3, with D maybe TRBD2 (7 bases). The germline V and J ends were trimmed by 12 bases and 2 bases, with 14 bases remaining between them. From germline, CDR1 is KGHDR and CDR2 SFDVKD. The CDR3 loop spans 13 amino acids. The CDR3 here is CASGAGATDTQYF. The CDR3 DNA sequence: TGTGCCTCGGGGGCGGGGGCCACAGATACGCAGTATTTT.

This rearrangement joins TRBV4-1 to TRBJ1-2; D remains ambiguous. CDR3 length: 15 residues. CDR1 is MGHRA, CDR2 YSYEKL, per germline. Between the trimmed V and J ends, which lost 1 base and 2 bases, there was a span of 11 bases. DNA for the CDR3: TGCGCCAGCAGCCAAGGTGTGGCAAACAACTATGGCTACACCTTC. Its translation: CASSQGVANNYGYTF.

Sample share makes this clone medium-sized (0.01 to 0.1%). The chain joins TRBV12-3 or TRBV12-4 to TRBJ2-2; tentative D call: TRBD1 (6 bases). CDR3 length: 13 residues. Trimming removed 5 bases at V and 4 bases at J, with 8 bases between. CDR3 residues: CASSTGSTGELFF. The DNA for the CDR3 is TGTGCCAGCAGTACAGGGAGCACCGGGGAGCTGTTTTTT.

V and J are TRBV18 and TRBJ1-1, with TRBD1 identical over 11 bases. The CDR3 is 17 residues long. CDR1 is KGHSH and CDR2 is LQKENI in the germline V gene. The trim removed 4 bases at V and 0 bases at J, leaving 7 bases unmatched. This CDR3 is CASSLRTGGIVNTEAFF. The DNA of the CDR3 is TGTGCCAGCTCACTTCGGACAGGGGGCATTGTGAACACTGAAGCTTTCTTT.

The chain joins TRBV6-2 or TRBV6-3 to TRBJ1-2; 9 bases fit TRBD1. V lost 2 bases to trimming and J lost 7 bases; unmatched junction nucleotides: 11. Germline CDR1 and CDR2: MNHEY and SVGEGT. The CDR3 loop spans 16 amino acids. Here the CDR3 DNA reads TGTGCCAGCAGTTACACCGGGACAGGGCAGATCCTTGGCTACACCTTC. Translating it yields CASSYTGTGQILGYTF.

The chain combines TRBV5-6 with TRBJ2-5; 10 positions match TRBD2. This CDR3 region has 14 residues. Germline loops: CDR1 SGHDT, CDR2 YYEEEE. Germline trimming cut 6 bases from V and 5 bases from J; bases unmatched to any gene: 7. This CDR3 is CASTGLAVGETQYF. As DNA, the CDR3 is TGTGCCAGCACCGGACTAGCGGTGGGGGAGACCCAGTACTTC.

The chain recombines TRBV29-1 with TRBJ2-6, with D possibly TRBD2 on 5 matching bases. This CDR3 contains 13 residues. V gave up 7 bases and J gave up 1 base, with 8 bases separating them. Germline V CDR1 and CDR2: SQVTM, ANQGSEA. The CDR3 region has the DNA TGCAGCGCCCGGACTTCTGGGGCCAACGTCCTGACTTTC. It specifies CSARTSGANVLTF. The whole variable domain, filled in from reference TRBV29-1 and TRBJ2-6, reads SAVISQKPSRDICQRGTSLTIQCQVDSQVTMMFWYRQQPGQSLTLIATANQGSEATYESGFVIDKFPISRPNLTFSTLTVSNMSPEDSSIYLCSARTSGANVLTFGAGSRLTVL.

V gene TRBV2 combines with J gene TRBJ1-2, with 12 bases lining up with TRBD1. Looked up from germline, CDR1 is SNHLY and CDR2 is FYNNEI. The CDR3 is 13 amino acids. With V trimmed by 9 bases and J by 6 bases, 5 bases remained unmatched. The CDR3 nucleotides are TGTGCCAGTCGGGACAGGGGGCAACATGGCTACACCTTC. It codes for CASRDRGQHGYTF.

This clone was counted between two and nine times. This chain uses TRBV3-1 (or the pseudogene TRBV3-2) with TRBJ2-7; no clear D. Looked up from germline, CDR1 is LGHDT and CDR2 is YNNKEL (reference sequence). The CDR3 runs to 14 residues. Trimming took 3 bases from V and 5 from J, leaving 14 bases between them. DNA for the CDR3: TGTGCCAGCAGCCAGAATACTGGAGCCGACGAGCAGTACTTC. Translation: CASSQNTGADEQYF.

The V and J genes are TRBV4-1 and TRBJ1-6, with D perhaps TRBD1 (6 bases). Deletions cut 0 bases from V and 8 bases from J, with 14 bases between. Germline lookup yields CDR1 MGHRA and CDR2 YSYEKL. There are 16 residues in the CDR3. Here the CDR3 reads CASSQDGTGRDSPLHF. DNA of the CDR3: TGCGCCAGCAGCCAAGATGGCACAGGGAGAGATTCACCCCTCCACTTT.

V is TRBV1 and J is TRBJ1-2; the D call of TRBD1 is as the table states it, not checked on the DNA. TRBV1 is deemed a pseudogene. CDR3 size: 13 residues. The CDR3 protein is CTSSQEDGQGYTF. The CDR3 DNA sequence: TGCACCAGCAGCCAAGAAGATGGTCAGGGCTACACCTTC.

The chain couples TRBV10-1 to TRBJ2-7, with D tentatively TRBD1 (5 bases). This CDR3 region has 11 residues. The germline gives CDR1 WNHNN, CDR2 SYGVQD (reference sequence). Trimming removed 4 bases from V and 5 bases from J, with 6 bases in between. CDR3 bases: TGCGCCAGCAGTGGGGGCCACGAGCAGTACTTC. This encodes CASSGGHEQYF.

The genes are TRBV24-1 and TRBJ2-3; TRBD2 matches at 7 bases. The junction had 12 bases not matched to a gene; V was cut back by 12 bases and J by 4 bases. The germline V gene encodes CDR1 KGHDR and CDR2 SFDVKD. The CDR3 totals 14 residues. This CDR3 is CAWGGESPADTQYF. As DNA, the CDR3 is TGTGCCTGGGGAGGGGAGTCCCCCGCAGATACGCAGTATTTT.

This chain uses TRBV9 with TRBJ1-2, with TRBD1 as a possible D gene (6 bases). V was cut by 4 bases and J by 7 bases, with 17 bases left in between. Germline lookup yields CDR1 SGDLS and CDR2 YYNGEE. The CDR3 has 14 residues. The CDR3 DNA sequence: TGTGCCAGCAGCATAGGGGGGGGCGTAGCTGGCTACACCTTC. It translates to CASSIGGGVAGYTF.

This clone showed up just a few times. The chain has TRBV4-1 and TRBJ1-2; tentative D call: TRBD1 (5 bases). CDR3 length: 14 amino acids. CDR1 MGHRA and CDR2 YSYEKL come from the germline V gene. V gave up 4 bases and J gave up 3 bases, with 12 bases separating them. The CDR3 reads CASSPAGGYYGYTF. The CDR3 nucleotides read TGCGCCAGCAGCCCAGCGGGGGGTTACTATGGCTACACCTTC.

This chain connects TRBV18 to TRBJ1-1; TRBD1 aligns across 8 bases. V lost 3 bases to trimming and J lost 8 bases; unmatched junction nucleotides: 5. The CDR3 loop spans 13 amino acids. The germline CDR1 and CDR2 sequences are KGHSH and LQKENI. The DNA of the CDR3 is TGTGCCAGCTCACCCCTCGACAGGGGAGAAGCTTTCTTT. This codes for CASSPLDRGEAFF.

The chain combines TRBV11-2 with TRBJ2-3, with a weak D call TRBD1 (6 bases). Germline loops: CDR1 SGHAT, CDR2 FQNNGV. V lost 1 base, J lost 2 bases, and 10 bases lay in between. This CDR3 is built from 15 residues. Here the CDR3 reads CASSLGQGITDTQYF. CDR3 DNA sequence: TGTGCCAGCAGCTTAGGCCAGGGGATCACAGATACGCAGTATTTT.

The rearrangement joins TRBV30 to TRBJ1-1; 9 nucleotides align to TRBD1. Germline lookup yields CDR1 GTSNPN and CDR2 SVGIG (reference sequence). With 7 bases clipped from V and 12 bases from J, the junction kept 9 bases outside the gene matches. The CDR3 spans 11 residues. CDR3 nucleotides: TGTGCCTCCGGGACAGGGTTGGGAACTTTCTTT. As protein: CASGTGLGTFF.

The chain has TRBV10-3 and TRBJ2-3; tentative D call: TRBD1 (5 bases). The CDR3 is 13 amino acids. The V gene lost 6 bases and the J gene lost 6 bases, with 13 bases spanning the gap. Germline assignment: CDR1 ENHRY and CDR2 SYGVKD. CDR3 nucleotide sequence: TGTGCCATCAGAAGTCTGGGGCATGATACGCAGTATTTT. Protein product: CAIRSLGHDTQYF.

The CDR3: CASSLVPGTGGSPLHF. CDR3 bases: TGCGCCAGCAGCTTAGTCCCCGGGACAGGGGGGTCACCCCTCCACTTT. V usage is TRBV5-1 and J usage is TRBJ1-6; 11 bases map to TRBD1. V dropped 2 bases and J dropped 10; count of bases not matched to a gene: 8. The germline V gene encodes CDR1 SGHRS and CDR2 YFSETQ. The CDR3 is made up of 16 amino acids. The full variable domain, in which reference TRBV5-1 and TRBJ1-6 provide the parts outside the CDR3, is KAGVTQTPRYLIKTRGQQVTLSCSPISGHRSVSWYQQTPGQGLQFLFEYFSETQRNKGNFPGRFSGRQFSNSRSEMNVSTLELGDSALYLCASSLVPGTGGSPLHFGNGTRLTVT.

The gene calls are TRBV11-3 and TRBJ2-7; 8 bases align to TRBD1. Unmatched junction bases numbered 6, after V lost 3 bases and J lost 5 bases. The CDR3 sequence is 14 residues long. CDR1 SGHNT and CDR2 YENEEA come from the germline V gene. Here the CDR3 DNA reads TGTGCCAGCAGCTTCGGACAGGGAACCCACGAGCAGTACTTC. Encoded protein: CASSFGQGTHEQYF.

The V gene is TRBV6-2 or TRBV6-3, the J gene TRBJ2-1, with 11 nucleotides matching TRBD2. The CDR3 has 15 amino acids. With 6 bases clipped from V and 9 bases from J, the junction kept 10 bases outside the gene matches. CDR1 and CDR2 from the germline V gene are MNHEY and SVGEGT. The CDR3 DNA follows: TGTGCCAGCAGCCCTGCTAGCGGGGGGTTCCGTGAGCAGTTCTTC. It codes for CASSPASGGFREQFF.

CDR3 nucleotides: TGTGCCACACAAGCAAGGACGGAGGGGGCGAATGGCTACACCTTC. It encodes CATQARTEGANGYTF. The chain joins TRBV19 to TRBJ1-2; 7 bases align to TRBD1. The germline CDR1 and CDR2 sequences are LNHDA and SQIVND (reference sequence). J was trimmed by 6 bases and V by 10 bases; bases with no gene match: 17. The length of the CDR3 is 15 residues.

CDR3 nucleotide sequence: TGCGCCAGCAGCCGGACTAGCGGGGCATCCTACAATGAGCAGTTCTTC. It encodes CASSRTSGASYNEQFF. The rearrangement links TRBV5-1 to TRBJ2-1, with 12 bases identical to TRBD2. From germline, CDR1 is SGHRS and CDR2 YFSETQ. V shed 4 bases and J 1 base; nucleotides not matched to a gene: 3. The CDR3 is 16 residues long.

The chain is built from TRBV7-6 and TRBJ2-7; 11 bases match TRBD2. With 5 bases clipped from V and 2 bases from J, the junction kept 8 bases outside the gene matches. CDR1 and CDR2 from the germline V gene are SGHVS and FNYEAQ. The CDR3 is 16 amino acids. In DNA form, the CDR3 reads TGTGCCAGCAGCCCGGGGACTAGCGGTATCGCCTACGAGCAGTACTTC. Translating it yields CASSPGTSGIAYEQYF.

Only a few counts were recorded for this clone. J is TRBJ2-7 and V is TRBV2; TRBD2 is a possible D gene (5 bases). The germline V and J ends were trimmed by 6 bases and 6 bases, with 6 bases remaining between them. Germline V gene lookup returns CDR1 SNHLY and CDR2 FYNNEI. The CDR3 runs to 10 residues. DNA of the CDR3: TGTGCCAGCAGCGGGGTCGAGCAGTACTTC. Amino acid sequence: CASSGVEQYF.